Listed below are T cell receptor beta chains from one sample, sequenced in a study of blood T cell repertoires in COVID-19. Repertoires were generated with immunoSEQ multiplex PCR, while TCRdb's copy carries only in-frame clones and drops some. Altogether 30,000 to 40,000 clones are present, just under 75% being singletons, with the ten largest covering 8% to 11%. Sequencing was carried out using peripheral blood. Receptors originate from a man in his 70s with COVID-19, enrolled during active disease. CDR3s include the opening cysteine and the closing phenylalanine or tryptophan. The D gene is left open where the match is weak. The size field is filled for only some rows; it gives once, few, many or a size class.

D gene: NA
V gene: TRBV29-1
CDR3 length: 12
clone size: NA
J gene: TRBJ1-2
CDR3 protein: CSVDRGLHGYTF
CDR3 DNA: TGCAGCGTTGACCGGGGGTTGCACGGCTACACCTTC

D gene: NA
V gene: TRBV30
CDR3 length: 12
clone size: NA
J gene: TRBJ1-2
CDR3 protein: CAWSRINYGYTF
CDR3 DNA: TGTGCCTGGAGCAGGATCAACTATGGCTACACCTTC

D gene: NA
V gene: TRBV27
CDR3 length: 15
clone size: NA
J gene: TRBJ1-5
CDR3 protein: CASSLGAFASQPQHF
CDR3 DNA: TGTGCCAGCAGTTTGGGAGCCTTTGCCAGTCAGCCCCAGCATTTT

D gene: NA
V gene: TRBV6-5
CDR3 length: 13
clone size: NA
J gene: TRBJ2-7
CDR3 protein: CASSYLLAYEQYF
CDR3 DNA: TGTGCCAGCAGTTACTTGCTAGCCTACGAGCAGTACTTC

D gene: TRBD1
V gene: TRBV5-5
CDR3 length: 14
clone size: NA
J gene: TRBJ1-1
CDR3 protein: CASSWGTANTEAFF
CDR3 DNA: TGTGCCAGCAGCTGGGGGACAGCGAACACTGAAGCTTTCTTT

D gene: NA
V gene: TRBV11-3
CDR3 length: 12
clone size: NA
J gene: TRBJ2-2
CDR3 protein: CASSPQAGELFF
CDR3 DNA: TGTGCCAGCAGCCCTCAGGCCGGGGAGCTGTTTTTT

D gene: NA
V gene: TRBV6-4
CDR3 length: 13
clone size: NA
J gene: TRBJ2-3
CDR3 protein: CASSPLAGNTQYF
CDR3 DNA: TGTGCCAGCAGTCCCCTGGCGGGGAATACGCAGTATTTT

D gene: TRBD2
V gene: TRBV18
CDR3 length: 14
clone size: NA
J gene: TRBJ2-7
CDR3 protein: CASSPSGGSYEQYF
CDR3 DNA: TGTGCCAGCTCACCCTCGGGGGGGTCCTACGAGCAGTACTTC

D gene: NA
V gene: TRBV18
CDR3 length: 16
clone size: NA
J gene: TRBJ1-2
CDR3 protein: CASSPPFRTALYGYTF
CDR3 DNA: TGTGCCAGCTCACCACCGTTCAGGACAGCACTCTATGGCTACACCTTC

D gene: TRBD1
V gene: TRBV7-9
CDR3 length: 15
clone size: NA
J gene: TRBJ1-6
CDR3 protein: CASSSQGADNSPLHF
CDR3 DNA: TGTGCCAGCAGCTCACAGGGGGCTGATAATTCACCCCTCCACTTT

D gene: NA
V gene: TRBV11-3
CDR3 length: 14
clone size: NA
J gene: TRBJ2-2
CDR3 protein: CASSSGHSVGELFF
CDR3 DNA: TGTGCCAGCAGCTCGGGACATTCGGTCGGGGAGCTGTTTTTT

D gene: NA
V gene: TRBV4-3
CDR3 length: 15
clone size: few
J gene: TRBJ1-3
CDR3 protein: CASSLKGGTGNTIYF
CDR3 DNA: TGCGCCAGCAGCCTGAAAGGGGGAACTGGAAACACCATATATTTT

D gene: TRBD1
V gene: TRBV6-1
CDR3 length: 14
clone size: NA
J gene: TRBJ1-5
CDR3 protein: CASSDTGGQQPQHF
CDR3 DNA: TGTGCCAGCAGTGATACAGGGGGGCAGCAGCCCCAGCATTTT

D gene: TRBD1
V gene: TRBV4-1
CDR3 length: 19
clone size: NA
J gene: TRBJ1-5
CDR3 protein: CASSQGPVQGIFSNQPQHF
CDR3 DNA: TGCGCCAGCAGCCAAGGGCCGGTACAGGGGATATTTAGCAATCAGCCCCAGCATTTT

D gene: NA
V gene: TRBV4-3
CDR3 length: 14
clone size: NA
J gene: TRBJ1-6
CDR3 protein: CASSADYYNSPLHF
CDR3 DNA: TGCGCCAGCAGCGCGGACTACTATAATTCACCCCTCCACTTT

D gene: NA
V gene: TRBV7-2
CDR3 length: 13
clone size: NA
J gene: TRBJ1-2
CDR3 protein: CASSREARPGYTF
CDR3 DNA: TGTGCCAGCAGCCGAGAGGCCCGACCTGGCTACACCTTC

D gene: TRBD2
V gene: TRBV6-2/TRBV6-3
CDR3 length: 18
clone size: NA
J gene: TRBJ2-5
CDR3 protein: CASSAPTRAGVYQETQYF
CDR3 DNA: TGTGCCAGCAGTGCTCCGACCAGGGCGGGGGTGTACCAAGAGACCCAGTACTTC

D gene: TRBD2
V gene: TRBV4-1
CDR3 length: 15
clone size: NA
J gene: TRBJ2-7
CDR3 protein: CASSQVTSGPYEQYF
CDR3 DNA: TGCGCCAGCAGCCAAGTGACTAGCGGGCCCTACGAGCAGTACTTC

D gene: NA
V gene: TRBV28
CDR3 length: 14
clone size: few
J gene: TRBJ1-1
CDR3 protein: CASKTGEPRMSPFF
CDR3 DNA: TGTGCCAGCAAGACGGGTGAACCTCGCATGTCTCCTTTCTTT

D gene: NA
V gene: TRBV18
CDR3 length: 13
clone size: NA
J gene: TRBJ1-5
CDR3 protein: CASSRDFNQPQHF
CDR3 DNA: TGTGCCAGCTCACGGGACTTCAATCAGCCCCAGCATTTT

D gene: NA
V gene: TRBV5-1
CDR3 length: 16
clone size: NA
J gene: TRBJ1-3
CDR3 protein: CASSLQGYESGNTIYF
CDR3 DNA: TGCGCCAGCAGCCTGCAGGGCTACGAAAGCGGAAACACCATATATTTT

D gene: NA
V gene: TRBV18
CDR3 length: 13
clone size: NA
J gene: TRBJ1-1
CDR3 protein: CASSPVRDTEAFF
CDR3 DNA: TGTGCCAGCTCACCAGTCCGGGACACTGAAGCTTTCTTT

D gene: NA
V gene: TRBV6-6
CDR3 length: 15
clone size: NA
J gene: TRBJ1-1
CDR3 protein: CASSVPGAPGTEAFF
CDR3 DNA: TGTGCCAGCAGTGTACCAGGGGCCCCGGGCACTGAAGCTTTCTTT

D gene: TRBD1
V gene: TRBV5-1
CDR3 length: 14
clone size: NA
J gene: TRBJ2-5
CDR3 protein: CASSLGQSQETQYF
CDR3 DNA: TGCGCCAGCAGCCTGGGACAGTCCCAAGAGACCCAGTACTTC

D gene: NA
V gene: TRBV14
CDR3 length: 15
clone size: NA
J gene: TRBJ2-7
CDR3 protein: CASSQVRTVRYEQYF
CDR3 DNA: TGTGCCAGCAGCCAAGTAAGGACAGTTCGATACGAGCAGTACTTC

D gene: NA
V gene: TRBV27
CDR3 length: 13
clone size: once
J gene: TRBJ2-7
CDR3 protein: CASSLTISYEQYF
CDR3 DNA: TGTGCCAGCAGTTTAACAATTTCCTACGAGCAGTACTTC

D gene: NA
V gene: TRBV6-4
CDR3 length: 14
clone size: NA
J gene: TRBJ1-5
CDR3 protein: CASSPLGEGQPQHF
CDR3 DNA: TGTGCCAGCAGTCCCCTCGGGGAAGGTCAGCCCCAGCATTTT

D gene: NA
V gene: TRBV14
CDR3 length: 11
clone size: few
J gene: TRBJ1-2
CDR3 protein: CASSQDRAATF
CDR3 DNA: TGTGCCAGCAGCCAAGACCGAGCGGCCACCTTC

D gene: TRBD1
V gene: TRBV5-1
CDR3 length: 15
clone size: NA
J gene: TRBJ1-1
CDR3 protein: CASSFSGTENTEAFF
CDR3 DNA: TGCGCCAGCAGCTTTTCCGGGACAGAGAACACTGAAGCTTTCTTT

D gene: NA
V gene: TRBV19
CDR3 length: 14
clone size: NA
J gene: TRBJ1-1
CDR3 protein: CASSVGHENTEAFF
CDR3 DNA: TGTGCCAGTAGTGTGGGACACGAAAACACTGAAGCTTTCTTT

D gene: NA
V gene: TRBV28
CDR3 length: 15
clone size: NA
J gene: TRBJ2-1
CDR3 protein: CASSLGGGFYNEQFF
CDR3 DNA: TGTGCCAGCAGTTTAGGGGGGGGCTTTTACAATGAGCAGTTCTTC

D gene: TRBD1
V gene: TRBV6-5
CDR3 length: 15
clone size: NA
J gene: TRBJ2-3
CDR3 protein: CASRMTGAPTDTQYF
CDR3 DNA: TGTGCCAGCAGGATGACAGGGGCGCCCACAGATACGCAGTATTTT

D gene: NA
V gene: TRBV11-2
CDR3 length: 14
clone size: NA
J gene: TRBJ1-1
CDR3 protein: CASSLRLRTTEAFF
CDR3 DNA: TGTGCCAGCAGCTTAAGGTTGCGGACAACTGAAGCTTTCTTT

D gene: TRBD1
V gene: TRBV18
CDR3 length: 14
clone size: NA
J gene: TRBJ2-7
CDR3 protein: CASSPDRGPYEQYF
CDR3 DNA: TGTGCCAGCTCACCGGACAGGGGCCCCTACGAGCAGTACTTC

D gene: TRBD1
V gene: TRBV11-2
CDR3 length: 15
clone size: NA
J gene: TRBJ1-2
CDR3 protein: CASSKGQMSLNGYTF
CDR3 DNA: TGTGCCAGCAGCAAGGGACAGATGAGTCTTAATGGCTACACCTTC

D gene: NA
V gene: TRBV11-2
CDR3 length: 13
clone size: NA
J gene: TRBJ2-2
CDR3 protein: CASSPLPGVKLFF
CDR3 DNA: TGTGCCAGCAGCCCGCTTCCAGGGGTTAAGCTGTTTTTT

D gene: TRBD1
V gene: TRBV12-5
CDR3 length: 12
clone size: few
J gene: TRBJ2-1
CDR3 protein: CASGLDDRERFF
CDR3 DNA: TGTGCTAGTGGTTTGGACGACAGGGAAAGGTTCTTC

D gene: NA
V gene: TRBV19
CDR3 length: 13
clone size: NA
J gene: TRBJ1-1
CDR3 protein: CATQTDFNTEAFF
CDR3 DNA: TGTGCCACCCAGACAGATTTCAACACTGAAGCTTTCTTT

D gene: TRBD1
V gene: TRBV28
CDR3 length: 11
clone size: few
J gene: TRBJ1-1
CDR3 protein: CATDRVAGAFF
CDR3 DNA: TGTGCCACCGACAGGGTGGCCGGAGCTTTCTTT

D gene: NA
V gene: TRBV6-5
CDR3 length: 12
clone size: NA
J gene: TRBJ1-6
CDR3 protein: CASGIVYSPLHF
CDR3 DNA: TGTGCCAGCGGTATAGTTTATTCACCCCTCCACTTT

D gene: NA
V gene: TRBV12-3/TRBV12-4
CDR3 length: 13
clone size: NA
J gene: TRBJ2-4
CDR3 protein: CASSFQQKNIQYF
CDR3 DNA: TGTGCCAGCAGTTTCCAACAGAAAAACATTCAGTACTTC

D gene: TRBD1
V gene: TRBV11-2
CDR3 length: 16
clone size: NA
J gene: TRBJ1-2
CDR3 protein: CASSLDLTGANYGYTF
CDR3 DNA: TGTGCCAGCAGCTTAGATCTGACAGGGGCTAACTATGGCTACACCTTC

D gene: TRBD1
V gene: TRBV4-1
CDR3 length: 16
clone size: NA
J gene: TRBJ2-7
CDR3 protein: CASSQGGDRPTYEQYF
CDR3 DNA: TGCGCCAGCAGCCAAGGTGGGGACAGGCCTACCTACGAGCAGTACTTC

D gene: TRBD2
V gene: TRBV2
CDR3 length: 17
clone size: NA
J gene: TRBJ2-7
CDR3 protein: CASMGPGTSGGPYEQYF
CDR3 DNA: TGTGCCAGCATGGGACCGGGGACTAGCGGGGGTCCCTACGAGCAGTACTTC

D gene: NA
V gene: TRBV19
CDR3 length: 15
clone size: many
J gene: TRBJ1-5
CDR3 protein: CASSSPDRSNQPQHF
CDR3 DNA: TGTGCCAGTAGTTCCCCAGACAGGAGCAATCAGCCCCAGCATTTT

D gene: NA
V gene: TRBV6-4
CDR3 length: 12
clone size: NA
J gene: TRBJ2-1
CDR3 protein: CASSSDGGEQFF
CDR3 DNA: TGTGCCAGCAGTTCAGACGGGGGAGAGCAGTTCTTC

D gene: NA
V gene: TRBV28
CDR3 length: 17
clone size: NA
J gene: TRBJ1-2
CDR3 protein: CASSPLLVFDGDYGYTF
CDR3 DNA: TGTGCCAGCAGTCCCCTCCTCGTATTCGACGGAGACTATGGCTACACCTTC

D gene: TRBD1
V gene: TRBV28
CDR3 length: 16
clone size: once
J gene: TRBJ2-2
CDR3 protein: CASSPDRGAVTGELFF
CDR3 DNA: TGTGCCAGCAGCCCAGACAGGGGCGCCGTCACCGGGGAGCTGTTTTTT

D gene: TRBD1
V gene: TRBV7-2
CDR3 length: 13
clone size: NA
J gene: TRBJ2-7
CDR3 protein: CASRSTGAREQYF
CDR3 DNA: TGTGCCAGCAGGTCGACAGGGGCGCGGGAGCAGTACTTC

D gene: NA
V gene: TRBV11-2
CDR3 length: 15
clone size: NA
J gene: TRBJ2-1
CDR3 protein: CASSPSGSAYNEQFF
CDR3 DNA: TGTGCCAGCAGCCCCTCCGGGAGCGCCTACAATGAGCAGTTCTTC

D gene: NA
V gene: TRBV7-2
CDR3 length: 17
clone size: NA
J gene: TRBJ2-7
CDR3 protein: CASSLSTDGGPSYEQYF
CDR3 DNA: TGTGCCAGCAGCTTATCTACCGATGGGGGCCCCTCCTACGAGCAGTACTTC

D gene: TRBD1
V gene: TRBV5-1
CDR3 length: 15
clone size: NA
J gene: TRBJ1-4
CDR3 protein: CASSFRQGTNEKLFF
CDR3 DNA: TGCGCCAGCAGCTTCCGACAGGGGACTAATGAAAAACTGTTTTTT

D gene: NA
V gene: TRBV5-1
CDR3 length: 13
clone size: NA
J gene: TRBJ1-1
CDR3 protein: CASSFQGSTEAFF
CDR3 DNA: TGCGCCAGCAGCTTCCAGGGCTCCACTGAAGCTTTCTTT

D gene: NA
V gene: TRBV29-1
CDR3 length: 14
clone size: NA
J gene: TRBJ2-7
CDR3 protein: CSVTRGTASYEQYF
CDR3 DNA: TGCAGCGTCACCCGCGGGACAGCTTCCTACGAGCAGTACTTC

D gene: NA
V gene: TRBV7-2
CDR3 length: 17
clone size: NA
J gene: TRBJ1-5
CDR3 protein: CASSLYGEGTSTVPQHF
CDR3 DNA: TGTGCCAGCAGCTTATATGGGGAAGGGACATCGACGGTTCCCCAGCATTTT

D gene: NA
V gene: TRBV19
CDR3 length: 14
clone size: few
J gene: TRBJ1-5
CDR3 protein: CASKRESSNQPQHF
CDR3 DNA: TGTGCCAGTAAGAGGGAGTCGAGCAATCAGCCCCAGCATTTT

D gene: NA
V gene: TRBV5-4
CDR3 length: 13
clone size: NA
J gene: TRBJ1-2
CDR3 protein: CASSLDTTYGYTF
CDR3 DNA: TGTGCCAGCAGCCTGGACACCACCTATGGCTACACCTTC

D gene: NA
V gene: TRBV7-9
CDR3 length: 18
clone size: NA
J gene: TRBJ2-2
CDR3 protein: CASSSSSSETKNTGELFF
CDR3 DNA: TGTGCCAGCAGTAGTTCCTCATCGGAAACTAAGAACACCGGGGAGCTGTTTTTT

D gene: TRBD1
V gene: TRBV11-3
CDR3 length: 14
clone size: few
J gene: TRBJ2-1
CDR3 protein: CASSFRTGHNEQFF
CDR3 DNA: TGTGCCAGCAGCTTCAGGACAGGCCACAATGAGCAGTTCTTC